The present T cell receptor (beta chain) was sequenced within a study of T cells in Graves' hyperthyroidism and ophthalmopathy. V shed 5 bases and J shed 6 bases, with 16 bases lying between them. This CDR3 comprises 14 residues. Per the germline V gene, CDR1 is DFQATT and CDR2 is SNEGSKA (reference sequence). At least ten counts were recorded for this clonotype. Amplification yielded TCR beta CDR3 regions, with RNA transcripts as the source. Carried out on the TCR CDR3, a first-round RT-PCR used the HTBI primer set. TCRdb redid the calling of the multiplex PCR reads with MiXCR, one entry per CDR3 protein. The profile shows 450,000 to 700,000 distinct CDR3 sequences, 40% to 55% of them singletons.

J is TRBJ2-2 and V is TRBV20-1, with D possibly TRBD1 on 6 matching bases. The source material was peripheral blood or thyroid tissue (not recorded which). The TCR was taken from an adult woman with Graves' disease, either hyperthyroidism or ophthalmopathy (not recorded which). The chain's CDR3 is CSAPDRRRAGELFF. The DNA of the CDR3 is TGCAGTGCTCCCGACAGGAGAAGGGCCGGGGAGCTGTTTTTT.